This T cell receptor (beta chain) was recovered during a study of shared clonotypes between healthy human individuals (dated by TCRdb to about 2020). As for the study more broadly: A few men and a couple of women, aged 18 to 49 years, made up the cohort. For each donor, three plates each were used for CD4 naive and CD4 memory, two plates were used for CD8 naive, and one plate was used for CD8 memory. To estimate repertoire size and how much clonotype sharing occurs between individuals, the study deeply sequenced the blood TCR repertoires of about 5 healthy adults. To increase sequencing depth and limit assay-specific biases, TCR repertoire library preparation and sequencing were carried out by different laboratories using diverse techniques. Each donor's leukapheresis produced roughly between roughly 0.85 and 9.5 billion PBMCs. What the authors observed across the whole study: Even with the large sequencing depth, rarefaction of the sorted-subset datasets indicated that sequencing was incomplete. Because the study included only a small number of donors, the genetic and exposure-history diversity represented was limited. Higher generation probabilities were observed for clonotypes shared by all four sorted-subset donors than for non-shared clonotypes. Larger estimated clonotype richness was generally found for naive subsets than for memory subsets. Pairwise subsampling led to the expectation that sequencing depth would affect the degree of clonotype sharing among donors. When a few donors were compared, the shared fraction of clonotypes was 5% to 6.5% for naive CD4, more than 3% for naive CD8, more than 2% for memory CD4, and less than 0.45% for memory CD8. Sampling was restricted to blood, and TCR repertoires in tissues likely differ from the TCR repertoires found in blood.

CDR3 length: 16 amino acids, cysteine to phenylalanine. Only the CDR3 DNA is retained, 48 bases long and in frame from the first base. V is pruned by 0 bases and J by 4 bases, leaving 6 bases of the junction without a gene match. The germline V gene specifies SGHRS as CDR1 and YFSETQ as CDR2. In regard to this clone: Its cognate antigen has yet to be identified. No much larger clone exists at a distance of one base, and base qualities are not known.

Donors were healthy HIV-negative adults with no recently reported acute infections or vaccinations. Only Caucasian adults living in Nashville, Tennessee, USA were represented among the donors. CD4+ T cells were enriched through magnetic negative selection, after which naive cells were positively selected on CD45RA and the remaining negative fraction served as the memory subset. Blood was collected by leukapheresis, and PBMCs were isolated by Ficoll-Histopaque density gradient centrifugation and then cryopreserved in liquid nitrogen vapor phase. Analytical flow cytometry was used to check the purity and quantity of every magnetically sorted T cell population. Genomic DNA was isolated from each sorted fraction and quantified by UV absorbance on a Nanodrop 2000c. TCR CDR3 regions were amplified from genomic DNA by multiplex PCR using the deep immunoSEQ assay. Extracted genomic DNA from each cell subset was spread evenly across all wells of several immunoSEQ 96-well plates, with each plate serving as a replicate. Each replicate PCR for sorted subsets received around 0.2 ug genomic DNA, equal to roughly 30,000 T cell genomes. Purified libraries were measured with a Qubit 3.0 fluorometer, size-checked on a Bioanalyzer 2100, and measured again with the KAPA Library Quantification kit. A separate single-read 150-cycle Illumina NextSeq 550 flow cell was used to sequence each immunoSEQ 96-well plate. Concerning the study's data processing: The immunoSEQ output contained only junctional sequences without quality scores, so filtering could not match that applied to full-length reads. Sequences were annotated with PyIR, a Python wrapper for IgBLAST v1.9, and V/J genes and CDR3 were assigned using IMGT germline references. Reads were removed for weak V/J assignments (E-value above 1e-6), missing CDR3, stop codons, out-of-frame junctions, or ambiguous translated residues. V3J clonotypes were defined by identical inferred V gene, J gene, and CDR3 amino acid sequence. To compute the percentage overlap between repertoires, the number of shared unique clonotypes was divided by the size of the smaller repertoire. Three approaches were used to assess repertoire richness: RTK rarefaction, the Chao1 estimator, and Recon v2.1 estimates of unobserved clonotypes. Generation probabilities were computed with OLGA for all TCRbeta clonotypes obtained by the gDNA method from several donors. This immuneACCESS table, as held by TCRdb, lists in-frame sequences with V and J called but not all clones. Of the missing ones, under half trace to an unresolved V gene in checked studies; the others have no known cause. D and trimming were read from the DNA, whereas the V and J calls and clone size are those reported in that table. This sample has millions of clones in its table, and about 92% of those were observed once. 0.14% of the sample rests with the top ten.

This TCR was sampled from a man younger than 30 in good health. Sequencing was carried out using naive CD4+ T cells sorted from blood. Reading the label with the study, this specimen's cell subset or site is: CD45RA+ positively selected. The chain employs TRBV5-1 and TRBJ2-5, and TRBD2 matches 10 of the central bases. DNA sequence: TGCGCCAGCAGCTTGGTAGCGGGGGGCATTGGAGAGACCCAGTACTTC. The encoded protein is CASSLVAGGIGETQYF.